The clone carrying this T cell receptor (beta chain) was counted many times. The antigen remains undetermined. The CDR3 covers 12 residues. Germline V gives CDR1 DFQATT, CDR2 SNEGSKA (reference sequence). The time point is: newly diagnosed GD, antithyroid drugs for less than 3 months. The TCR library was prepared using RNA isolated from PBMCs. This sample is part of a study of regulatory T cells in long-lasting Graves disease. Across the whole study: Newly diagnosed Graves' patients took antithyroid drugs under 3 months.

HTBI primers from iRepertoire and Arm-PCR of CDR3 regions yielded the TCR beta libraries. TCRdb re-analysed the multiplex PCR reads in MiXCR, keeping a single row per CDR3 protein. The sample has 540,000 or so distinct CDR3 sequences, approximately 13% seen once. Study-level results: With approximately 2,800 shared public clonotypes, persistent patients exceeded new patients, who shared 950 to 1,000.

These data also formed part of another study, on T cells in Graves' hyperthyroidism and ophthalmopathy.

Specimen: peripheral blood mononuclear cells (PBMCs), collected at new diagnosis, from a patient treated with antithyroid drugs. This clonotype was obtained from a man aged 25-45 years with Graves disease. This sequence joins TRBV20-1 and TRBJ2-5, with 8 bases fitting TRBD2. CDR3 amino acids: CSSVGREETQYF. CDR3 nucleotides: TGCAGCTCTGTCGGGAGGGAAGAGACCCAGTACTTC.